Each of the 27 T cell receptor beta chains below was sequenced from the same sample in a study of breast tumors, draining lymph nodes, adjacent tissues. Breast cancer patients provided tissue from their axillary draining lymph nodes. TCRdb re-analysed the multiplex PCR reads in MiXCR, keeping a single row per CDR3 protein. The table records 200,000 to 300,000 distinct CDR3 sequences, about 33% of them present only once. The sample taken for sequencing was axillary lymph node tissue. The origin of the receptors is a female donor with breast cancer. Some clones in this sample may be carry-over from other donors' samples.

In regard to this clonotype: This may arise from a read error, as a much more abundant clone is one base away. J is TRBJ2-2 and V is TRBV7-6; a possible D gene is TRBD2 (5 bases). CDR3 length: 15 residues. The germline gives CDR1 SGHVS, CDR2 FNYEAQ. This chain's CDR3 is CASSLAPVDTGELLF. CDR3 coding DNA: TGTGCCAGCAGCTTAGCTCCGGTTGACACCGGGGAGCTGCTTTTT.

At least ten counts were recorded for this clonotype. J is TRBJ2-7 and V is TRBV5-5; no definite D call. Germline loops: CDR1 SGHKS, CDR2 YYEKEE (reference sequence). Between the trimmed V and J ends, which lost 0 bases and 1 base, there was a span of 8 bases. The CDR3 totals 14 residues. The CDR3 DNA sequence: TGTGCCAGCAGCTTGGTGCTACCTTCCTACGAGCAGTACTTC. Its protein product is CASSLVLPSYEQYF.

As for this clonotype: A read error may be the cause here, since a much bigger clone is one base away. The rearrangement joins TRBV5-4 to TRBJ2-7; TRBD2 is a possible D gene (5 bases). The CDR3 has 15 amino acids. Germline V lookup: CDR1 SGHNT, CDR2 YYREEE (reference sequence). The V end lost 0 bases, the J end lost 1 base, and 11 bases lay between the germline ends. The CDR3 DNA reads TGTGCCAGCAGCTTGGAAGCGGTACGTTCCTACGAGCAGTACTTC. Protein product: CASSLEAVRSYEQYF. Supplemented by reference TRBV5-4 and TRBJ2-7, the full variable domain reads ETGVTQSPTHLIKTRGQQVTLRCSSQSGHNTVSWYQQALGQGPQFIFQYYREEENGRGNFPPRFSGLQFPNYSSELNVNALELDDSALYLCASSLEAVRSYEQYFGPGTRLTVT.

This clonotype has only a few counts. It may be a read error: a sequence one base away is much more abundant. The chain recombines TRBV20-1 with TRBJ1-2; TRBD1 might be the D (6 bases). Germline V gene sequence: CDR1 DFQATT, CDR2 SNEGSKA (reference sequence). V lost 0 bases to trimming and J lost 7 bases, with 15 bases between them. The CDR3 has 14 amino acids. The CDR3 DNA reads as TGCAGTGCTAGAGATAGAGCGGGGGCTGCTGGCTACACCTTC. Translated: CSARDRAGAAGYTF.

Of note for this clonotype: One base away lies a much larger clone, so this may be a sequencing read error. V usage is TRBV4-3 and J usage is TRBJ2-1, with 9 bases identical to TRBD2. The CDR3 has 16 amino acids. Germline V gene lookup returns CDR1 LGHNA and CDR2 YSLEER. CDR3 coding DNA: TGCGCCAGCAGCCAAGATTACGGACTAGCGCCCAATGAGCAGTCCTTC. Amino acid sequence: CASSQDYGLAPNEQSF.

This chain connects TRBV19 to TRBJ2-1; possibly TRBD2 for D (5 bases). The CDR3 is made up of 15 amino acids. Trimming removed 1 base at V and 5 bases at J, with 12 bases between. Germline CDR1 LNHDA, CDR2 SQIVND (reference sequence). The CDR3 protein is CASSIVMDGDNEQFF. CDR3 sequence (DNA): TGTGCCAGTAGTATAGTCATGGACGGGGACAATGAGCAGTTCTTC.

Comments on this clonotype: Since a much larger clone is just one base distant, this may be a read error. Because the CDR3 is missing its conserved closing phenylalanine or tryptophan, this is likely a read error. The chain uses TRBV20-1 and TRBJ2-7, with TRBD2 matching 12 bases. This CDR3 is built from 14 residues. In germline, CDR1 is DFQATT, CDR2 SNEGSKA (reference sequence). The chain's CDR3 is CGWRRLAGEYEQYL. The DNA of the CDR3 is TGCGGTTGGCGGAGACTAGCGGGAGAATACGAGCAGTACCTC.

With respect to this clonotype: This may be a read error, as it is one base from a much larger clone. This chain uses TRBV20-1 with TRBJ2-1; D not resolved. The CDR3 sequence is 14 residues long. Germline V gene sequence: CDR1 DFQATT, CDR2 SNEGSKA (reference sequence). The CDR3, as DNA: TGCAGTGCCCGTGGGTTCGGGTCCTACACTGAGCAGTTCTTC. It codes for CSARGFGSYTEQFF.

Comment on this clonotype: A clone one base away is much larger, so this may be a read error. The genes are TRBV6-5 and TRBJ1-5; perhaps TRBD1 as D (5 bases). The CDR3 extends over 13 amino acids. Between the trimmed V and J ends, which lost 8 bases and 2 bases, there was a span of 10 bases. The germline V gene has CDR1 MNHEY and CDR2 SVGAGI. The CDR3, as DNA: TGTGCCAGCGGGGGGTCTGGCAATCAGCCCCAGCATTTT. Translating it yields CASGGSGNQPQHF.

This clonotype was seen a few times. The chain is built from TRBV20-1 and TRBJ2-4, with 7 bases that match TRBD2. V lost 6 bases, J lost 4 bases, and 6 bases stayed unmatched. The germline V gene encodes CDR1 DFQATT and CDR2 SNEGSKA (reference sequence). The CDR3 consists of 13 residues. CDR3 in DNA: TGCAGTGCCACACTAGCGAATAAAAACATTCAGTACTTC. Amino acid sequence: CSATLANKNIQYF.

With respect to this clonotype: A much larger clone is a single base away; this may be a read error. This sequence joins TRBV12-5 and TRBJ2-7; tentative D call: TRBD1 (6 bases). The CDR3 runs 14 residues. In germline, CDR1 is LGHNT, CDR2 FRNRAP. The CDR3 region has the DNA TGTGCTAGTGGTAACACCGGGACAAACTACGGGCAGTACTTC. This translates into CASGNTGTNYGQYF.

This chain uses TRBV11-3 with TRBJ1-2; 7 bases fit TRBD1. This CDR3 has 14 residues. Germline CDR1 SGHNT, CDR2 YENEEA. After removal of 2 bases from V and 4 bases from J, the junction contained 4 bases not matched to a gene. CDR3 bases: TGTGCCAGCAGCTTACAGGGGGGGACCTATGGCTACACCTTC. It translates to CASSLQGGTYGYTF.

The chain employs TRBV3-1 and TRBJ2-3; the match to TRBD2 covers 8 bases. V shed 0 bases and J 3 bases; nucleotides not matched to a gene: 5. The CDR3 runs 16 residues. Germline-derived CDR1 and CDR2 are LGHDT and YNNKEL (reference sequence). CDR3 in DNA: TGTGCCAGCAGCCAAGAGTGGGCTAGCGGGACAGATACGCAGTATTTT. It encodes CASSQEWASGTDTQYF.

The gene calls are TRBV29-1 and TRBJ2-2; TRBD2 agrees at 14 bases. From germline, CDR1 is SQVTM and CDR2 ANQGSEA. CDR3 length equals 17 residues. Unmatched junction bases numbered 9, after V lost 3 bases and J lost 6 bases. The CDR3 region is CSVEFSRLAGGPGELFF. For the CDR3, the DNA is TGCAGCGTTGAGTTTTCTCGACTAGCGGGAGGGCCCGGGGAGCTGTTTTTT.

This clonotype was counted many times. The gene calls are TRBV19 and TRBJ1-2; D uncertain. The V and J ends lost 3 bases and 4 bases respectively, with 9 bases between them. The CDR3 is made up of 13 amino acids. The germline gives CDR1 LNHDA, CDR2 SQIVND (reference sequence). This CDR3 is CASSMQVSYGYTF. DNA for the CDR3: TGTGCCAGTAGTATGCAGGTCAGCTATGGCTACACCTTC. Full variable domain (rest looked up from reference TRBV19 and TRBJ1-2): DGGITQSPKYLFRKEGQNVTLSCEQNLNHDAMYWYRQDPGQGLRLIYYSQIVNDFQKGDIAEGYSVSREKKESFPLTVTSAQKNPTAFYLCASSMQVSYGYTFGSGTRLTVV.

This clonotype was recorded many times. The genes are TRBV7-9 and TRBJ2-5; D is undetermined. Looked up from germline, CDR1 is SEHNR and CDR2 is FQNEAQ (reference sequence). This CDR3 is 13 amino acids long. V dropped 6 bases and J dropped 3 bases, with 11 bases sitting between them. The CDR3 coding sequence is TGTGCCAGCAGTCCAACGACAAAAGAGACCCAGTACTTC. It yields the protein CASSPTTKETQYF.

The chain employs TRBV10-3 and TRBJ1-5, with D possibly TRBD1 on 5 matching bases. V was pared by 4 bases and J by 11 bases, with 6 bases between. This CDR3 contains 10 residues. Germline CDR1 reads ENHRY; CDR2 reads SYGVKD. In DNA form, the CDR3 reads TGTGCCATCAGTGGGGGGACCCAGCATTTT. Its translation: CAISGGTQHF.

On this clonotype itself: One end of the junction does not line up with germline, which may come from a read error. The V call is TRBV7-2, the J call TRBJ1-6, with D tentatively TRBD1 (5 bases). The CDR3 loop spans 16 amino acids. Germline V CDR1 and CDR2: SGHTA, FQGNSA. The CDR3 DNA is TGTGGCAGCAGCTTAGAGAGCGGGGCTTACAATTCACCCCTCCACTTT. It translates to CGSSLESGAYNSPLHF.

This clonotype was detected many times. CDR3 region: CSVELATYEQYF. The CDR3 DNA is TGCAGCGTTGAACTAGCGACCTACGAGCAGTACTTC. The rearrangement links TRBV29-1 to TRBJ2-7; weak D call: TRBD2 (6 bases). CDR3 length: 12 residues. V lost 2 bases to trimming and J lost 2 bases, with 7 bases between them. The germline V gene has CDR1 SQVTM and CDR2 ANQGSEA.

To note about this clonotype: A much bigger clone sits one base away, suggesting this may be a read error. The chain joins TRBV9 to TRBJ2-3; D gene unclear. The closer fit of TRBJ2-7 to the DNA end suggests the J call may be wrong. The CDR3 totals 11 residues. Per germline, CDR1 SGDLS and CDR2 YYNGEE. CDR3 nucleotides: TGTGCCAGCAGTTCCGGGCAGGCGCAGTACTTC. This encodes CASSSGQAQYF.

For the CDR3, the DNA is TGTGCCAGCAGTCCCGGGCCAGCTGGGGCCAACGTCCTGACTTTC. Translation: CASSPGPAGANVLTF. V is TRBV7-2 and J is TRBJ2-6; D is ambiguous. Trimming took 6 bases from V and 2 from J, leaving 11 bases between them. CDR1 is SGHTA and CDR2 is FQGNSA in the germline V gene. The CDR3 runs 15 residues.

This clonotype has at least ten counts. The chain couples TRBV24-1 to TRBJ2-7, with D tentatively TRBD1 (6 bases). The CDR3 consists of 14 residues. V was shortened by 0 bases and J by 3 bases, with 8 bases between the two germline ends. Germline V gene data show CDR1 as KGHDR and CDR2 as SFDVKD. CDR3 residues: CATSDLETGYEQYF. The CDR3 nucleotides read TGTGCCACCAGTGATTTGGAGACAGGCTACGAGCAGTACTTC.

Comment on this clonotype: This may stem from a read error, because a much larger clone lies one nucleotide away. The rearrangement joins TRBV5-1 to TRBJ2-1; D not certain. The germline V gene encodes CDR1 SGHRS and CDR2 YFSETQ. The CDR3 is made up of 12 amino acids. CDR3 region: CASNLISNEHFF. Written as DNA, the CDR3 is TGCGCCAGCAACTTAATCTCCAATGAGCACTTCTTC.

This clonotype has a count of ten or more. J is TRBJ1-5 and V is TRBV20-1; D is possibly TRBD1 (5 bases). V lost 5 bases and J lost 4, with 15 bases in between. The germline gives CDR1 DFQATT, CDR2 SNEGSKA (reference sequence). CDR3 length equals 14 residues. The CDR3 region has the DNA TGCAGTGCTCCGTCCGAGGGGCAGAATCAGCCCCAGCATTTT. This translates into CSAPSEGQNQPQHF.

This clonotype was observed a handful of times. The V call is TRBV2, the J call TRBJ2-4; 8 bases line up with TRBD2. CDR3 size: 13 residues. V shed 7 bases, J shed 8 bases, and the junction held 7 bases outside the gene matches. The V gene's germline CDR1 is SNHLY and CDR2 FYNNEI. CDR3 coding DNA: TGTGCCAGCACTACGGGAGGGCCAGACATTCAGTACTTC. Amino acids: CASTTGGPDIQYF.

A note on this clonotype: One base away lies a much larger clone, so this may be a sequencing read error. The CDR3 does not close with the conserved phenylalanine or tryptophan, likely indicating a read error. CDR3 coding DNA: TGTGCCAGCAGCGTTGAGAACTGGAATGAGCAGTTCTCC. This codes for CASSVENWNEQFS. This chain links TRBV9 with TRBJ2-1, with D unresolved. Per the germline V gene, CDR1 is SGDLS and CDR2 is YYNGEE. The CDR3 is made up of 13 amino acids. V was shortened by 2 bases and J by 7 bases, with 10 bases between the two germline ends.

This chain uses TRBV10-2 with TRBJ2-2; 8 nucleotides align to TRBD2. The CDR3 covers 14 residues. The V gene end was trimmed by 6 bases and the J gene end by 4 bases; junction bases not matched to a gene: 4. The germline V gene encodes CDR1 WSHSY and CDR2 SAAADI. CDR3 protein: CASRGTRGTGELFF. The CDR3 nucleotides read TGCGCCAGCAGGGGGACTAGGGGCACCGGGGAGCTGTTTTTT.